Below, 27 T cell receptor beta chains from the same sample are listed, as sequenced in a study of cytomegalovirus exposure and HLA in healthy donors. PCR used 60 Vbeta primers and 13 Jbeta primers. Data came from immunoSEQ multiplex PCR; TCRdb stores just in-frame clones and leaves some out. The data contain about 130,000 clones, 76% of them singletons. Sequencing was carried out using PBMCs. Source of these receptors: a man aged 35 to 55 in good health and CMV-seronegative.

The chain joins TRBV2 to TRBJ1-1, with a tentative D call TRBD1 (6 bases). This CDR3 has 14 amino acids. Germline V lookup: CDR1 SNHLY, CDR2 FYNNEI. Trimming took 3 bases from V and 3 from J, leaving 11 bases between them. CDR3 bases: TGTGCCAGCAGTGATAAGGGGGGGGACACTGAAGCTTTCTTT. Its protein is CASSDKGGDTEAFF.

The rearrangement links TRBV5-4 to TRBJ2-7, with 15 bases matching TRBD2. CDR1 and CDR2 from the germline V gene are SGHNT and YYREEE (reference sequence). The CDR3 is 17 residues long. With V trimmed by 4 bases and J by 4 bases, 9 bases remained unmatched. The CDR3 DNA sequence: TGTGCCAGCAGCCCGGGACTAGCGGGAGGCTTCACTTACGAGCAGTACTTC. Amino acids: CASSPGLAGGFTYEQYF. The entire variable domain, with the rest obtained from reference TRBV5-4 and TRBJ2-7, is as follows: ETGVTQSPTHLIKTRGQQVTLRCSSQSGHNTVSWYQQALGQGPQFIFQYYREEENGRGNFPPRFSGLQFPNYSSELNVNALELDDSALYLCASSPGLAGGFTYEQYFGPGTRLTVT.

The rearrangement joins TRBV27 to TRBJ1-2, with D possibly TRBD1 on 5 matching bases. Germline CDR1 reads MNHEY; CDR2 reads SMNVEV (reference sequence). Deletions cut 4 bases from V and 0 bases from J, with 6 bases between. The CDR3 spans 13 residues. The DNA of the CDR3 is TGTGCCAGCAGTTGGGGCTCTAACTATGGCTACACCTTC. Protein product: CASSWGSNYGYTF.

This chain joins TRBV2 and TRBJ1-1, with 7 bases fitting TRBD1. The CDR3 contains 14 residues. With 4 bases clipped from V and 1 base from J, the junction kept 3 bases outside the gene matches. Germline CDR1 and CDR2: SNHLY and FYNNEI. DNA of the CDR3: TGTGCCAGCAGTGGATGGACAGGGAACACTGAAGCTTTCTTT. It encodes CASSGWTGNTEAFF.

The table lists this clone with a count of one. This chain links TRBV25-1 with TRBJ2-5; D perhaps matches TRBD2 (5 bases). Between the trimmed V and J ends, which lost 6 bases and 5 bases, there was a span of 7 bases. The CDR3 is 11 residues long. CDR1 and CDR2 (germline): MGHDK, SYGVNS. CDR3 in amino acids: CASSGGETQYF. As DNA, the CDR3 is TGTGCCAGCAGCGGAGGCGAGACCCAGTACTTC.

The chain carries TRBV6-5 and TRBJ1-1; TRBD1 might be the D (6 bases). The CDR3 has 13 amino acids. The V gene lost 5 bases and the J gene lost 2 bases, with 9 bases spanning the gap. Germline assignment: CDR1 MNHEY and CDR2 SVGAGI. CDR3 nucleotides: TGTGCCAGCAGTAGACAGGTCAACACTGAAGCTTTCTTT. Translating gives CASSRQVNTEAFF.

This chain joins TRBV10-2 and TRBJ2-2; 7 positions match TRBD1. Germline V gene sequence: CDR1 WSHSY, CDR2 SAAADI. The CDR3 covers 17 residues. The V gene end was trimmed by 8 bases and the J gene end by 4 bases; junction bases not matched to a gene: 16. Here the CDR3 DNA reads TGCGCCAGCGGGAGACAGGGTCCGGAGATAAGCACCGGGGAGCTGTTTTTT. Its translation is CASGRQGPEISTGELFF.

The rearrangement links TRBV19 to TRBJ1-1; 7 nucleotides align to TRBD1. The junction had 7 bases not matched to a gene; V was cut back by 8 bases and J by 4 bases. The V gene's germline CDR1 is LNHDA and CDR2 SQIVND (reference sequence). CDR3 length: 13 residues. The CDR3 sequence is CASGTVPVTEAFF. CDR3 nucleotide sequence: TGTGCCAGTGGGACAGTACCCGTCACTGAAGCTTTCTTT.

The chain carries TRBV9 and TRBJ2-1, with a possible D match to TRBD2 (5 bases). Germline V gene sequence: CDR1 SGDLS, CDR2 YYNGEE. Deletions cut 2 bases from V and 6 bases from J, with 12 bases between. This CDR3 is built from 14 residues. In DNA, the CDR3 is TGTGCCAGCAGCGTTGGCGGGCTTGCCAATGAGCAGTTCTTC. Its translation is CASSVGGLANEQFF.

This sequence joins TRBV4-3 and TRBJ2-1; 7 bases fit TRBD2. V was pared by 0 bases and J by 8 bases, with 10 bases of the junction left unmatched. The CDR3 runs 16 residues. In germline, CDR1 is LGHNA, CDR2 YSLEER. The CDR3: CASSQEWLAAIYEQFF. For the CDR3, the DNA is TGCGCCAGCAGCCAAGAATGGCTAGCGGCGATCTATGAGCAGTTCTTC.

This rearrangement joins TRBV5-1 to TRBJ2-2; TRBD1 agrees at 9 bases. The V gene end was trimmed by 4 bases and the J gene end by 5 bases; junction bases not matched to a gene: 3. This CDR3 has 14 residues. Germline V gene sequence: CDR1 SGHRS, CDR2 YFSETQ. The DNA of the CDR3 is TGCGCCAGCAGCCCCGGGACAGGGACCGGGGAGCTGTTTTTT. Its translation: CASSPGTGTGELFF. Combining the CDR3 with reference TRBV5-1 and TRBJ2-2 gives the whole variable domain KAGVTQTPRYLIKTRGQQVTLSCSPISGHRSVSWYQQTPGQGLQFLFEYFSETQRNKGNFPGRFSGRQFSNSRSEMNVSTLELGDSALYLCASSPGTGTGELFFGEGSRLTVL.

The chain has TRBV6-6 and TRBJ2-3; 7 bases fit TRBD2. Germline-derived CDR1 and CDR2 are MNHNY and SVGAGI (reference sequence). CDR3 length: 14 residues. The V and J ends lost 5 bases and 3 bases, in that order; junction bases with no gene match: 5. The CDR3 DNA reads as TGTGCCAGCAGTACCGGACTAGTTACAGATACGCAGTATTTT. Translating gives CASSTGLVTDTQYF.

This clone appeared once. J is TRBJ2-3 and V is TRBV10-3; no clear D. The length of the CDR3 is 15 residues. Germline-derived CDR1 and CDR2 are ENHRY and SYGVKD. V was trimmed by 2 bases and J by 0 bases, leaving 9 bases between them. The CDR3 here is CAISEIVRSTDTQYF. The CDR3 DNA reads TGTGCCATCAGTGAGATAGTCCGTAGCACAGATACGCAGTATTTT.

This clone has just one count. The V call is TRBV2, the J call TRBJ2-1, with TRBD1 identical over 10 bases. Trimming cost V 4 bases and J 8 bases; bases outside gene matches: 5. Germline loops: CDR1 SNHLY, CDR2 FYNNEI. This CDR3 has 14 residues. The CDR3 DNA follows: TGTGCCAGCAGTGCGACAGGGGGCCTGGATGAGCAGTTCTTC. It is translated as CASSATGGLDEQFF.

V gene TRBV9 combines with J gene TRBJ2-3; 7 nucleotides agree with TRBD2. Germline V gene sequence: CDR1 SGDLS, CDR2 YYNGEE. V gave up 0 bases and J gave up 4 bases; unmatched junction bases: 8. The CDR3 sequence is 16 residues long. CDR3 residues: CASSVEAAGPPDTQYF. The CDR3 bases are TGTGCCAGCAGCGTAGAGGCAGCGGGACCTCCAGATACGCAGTATTTT.

The DNA for the CDR3 is TGTGCCTGGAGTGTTGTATCAGGGTACGAGCAGTACTTC. Encoded protein: CAWSVVSGYEQYF. The V and J genes are TRBV30 and TRBJ2-7; tentatively, D is TRBD1 (5 bases). Trimming left V 0 bases short and J 4 bases short, with 10 bases between. The CDR3 loop spans 13 amino acids. CDR1 and CDR2 (germline): GTSNPN, SVGIG (reference sequence).

This clone was seen once. The chain employs TRBV7-9 and TRBJ2-7; possible D gene TRBD2, 6 bases. Looked up from germline, CDR1 is SEHNR and CDR2 is FQNEAQ (reference sequence). The CDR3 loop spans 13 amino acids. Trimming cost V 5 bases and J 7 bases, with 15 bases left between them. As DNA, the CDR3 is TGTGCCAGCAGCCGTGTTTGGGGAGGAGAGCAGTACTTC. Translating gives CASSRVWGGEQYF.

A few counts support this clone. This sequence joins TRBV2 and TRBJ2-7; D uncertain. This CDR3 spans 12 amino acids. Germline V gives CDR1 SNHLY, CDR2 FYNNEI. V was clipped by 6 bases and J by 3 bases, with 9 bases between them. The CDR3 loop is CASRPDFYEQYF. The DNA for the CDR3 is TGTGCCAGCAGGCCCGACTTCTACGAGCAGTACTTC. Full variable domain (missing parts from reference TRBV2 and TRBJ2-7): EPEVTQTPSHQVTQMGQEVILRCVPISNHLYFYWYRQILGQKVEFLVSFYNNEISEKSEIFDDQFSVERPDGSNFTLKIRSTKLEDSAMYFCASRPDFYEQYFGPGTRLTVT.

The chain recombines TRBV27 with TRBJ1-5; D unresolved. The CDR3 contains 13 residues. V gave up 2 bases and J gave up 6 bases, with 8 bases separating them. The germline V gene has CDR1 MNHEY and CDR2 SMNVEV (reference sequence). CDR3 loop: CASSLEVGQPQHF. The CDR3 region has the DNA TGTGCCAGCAGTTTAGAGGTGGGTCAGCCCCAGCATTTT.

The chain links TRBV5-1 to TRBJ2-5; 12 nucleotides line up with TRBD1. Unmatched junction bases numbered 9, after V lost 7 bases and J lost 5 bases. The CDR3 spans 15 residues. Per the germline V gene, CDR1 is SGHRS and CDR2 is YFSETQ. CDR3 DNA sequence: TGCGCCAGCCAAGTAGGGACAGGGGGCCGGGAGACCCAGTACTTC. Translating it yields CASQVGTGGRETQYF. Together with reference TRBV5-1 and TRBJ2-5, the CDR3 gives the full variable domain: KAGVTQTPRYLIKTRGQQVTLSCSPISGHRSVSWYQQTPGQGLQFLFEYFSETQRNKGNFPGRFSGRQFSNSRSEMNVSTLELGDSALYLCASQVGTGGRETQYFGPGTRLLVL.

CDR3 sequence reads: CASSLEQGYEQYF. CDR3 bases: TGTGCCAGCAGCTTAGAACAGGGCTACGAGCAGTACTTC. The V and J genes are TRBV11-3 and TRBJ2-7, with a possible D match to TRBD1 (6 bases). CDR1 SGHNT and CDR2 YENEEA come from the germline V gene. V was trimmed by 0 bases and J by 3 bases, leaving 6 bases between them. This CDR3 has 13 amino acids.

This clone was seen a handful of times. CDR3 coding DNA: TGTGCCAGCAGCTTAGAGCAGGGTGCTACCTCTGGGGCCAACGTCCTGACTTTC. It specifies CASSLEQGATSGANVLTF. The V and J genes are TRBV11-3 and TRBJ2-6; possibly TRBD1 for D (5 bases). Germline-derived CDR1 and CDR2 are SGHNT and YENEEA. CDR3 length: 18 amino acids. Trimming took 0 bases from V and 0 from J, leaving 12 bases between them.

This clone has just a few counts. CDR3 coding DNA: TGTGCCAGCAGCCCTGACAGGGCCTACGAGCAGTACTTC. Translated: CASSPDRAYEQYF. The V call is TRBV5-6, the J call TRBJ2-7; 7 bases match TRBD1. The CDR3 runs to 13 residues. Trimming removed 4 bases from V and 2 bases from J; junction bases left unmatched: 3. From germline, CDR1 is SGHDT and CDR2 YYEEEE.

The V call is TRBV11-2, the J call TRBJ1-2; the D is unclear. The V end was cut by 1 base, the J end by 6 bases, with 9 bases between. Germline CDR1 is SGHAT and CDR2 is FQNNGV. CDR3 length: 13 amino acids. CDR3 in amino acids: CASSLVEGHGYTF. The CDR3 DNA sequence: TGTGCCAGCAGCTTAGTGGAGGGTCATGGCTACACCTTC.

This clone is a singleton in its sample. The gene calls are TRBV5-6 and TRBJ2-5; the D gene is possibly TRBD1 (5 bases). CDR1 SGHDT and CDR2 YYEEEE come from the germline V gene. Between the trimmed V and J ends, which lost 4 bases and 1 base, there was a span of 11 bases. The CDR3 consists of 14 residues. This CDR3 reads CASSRGHPQETQYF. The CDR3 region has the DNA TGTGCCAGCAGCCGAGGACACCCCCAAGAGACCCAGTACTTC.

The V and J genes are TRBV29-1 and TRBJ2-2, with D perhaps matching TRBD2 (7 bases). This CDR3 region has 15 residues. Germline CDR1 SQVTM, CDR2 ANQGSEA. Trimming pared 4 bases from V and 0 bases from J, leaving 12 bases between. CDR3 amino acids: CSVGGEGANTGELFF. DNA for the CDR3: TGCAGCGTTGGGGGGGAGGGGGCGAACACCGGGGAGCTGTTTTTT.

CDR3: CASSRGRNYEQYF. The CDR3 region has the DNA TGCGCCAGCAGCCGCGGGAGAAACTACGAGCAGTACTTC. The chain has TRBV4-3 and TRBJ2-7, with 7 bases lining up with TRBD2. This CDR3 comprises 13 residues. Trimming removed 4 bases from V and 3 bases from J; junction bases left unmatched: 3. Germline assignment: CDR1 LGHNA and CDR2 YSLEER.